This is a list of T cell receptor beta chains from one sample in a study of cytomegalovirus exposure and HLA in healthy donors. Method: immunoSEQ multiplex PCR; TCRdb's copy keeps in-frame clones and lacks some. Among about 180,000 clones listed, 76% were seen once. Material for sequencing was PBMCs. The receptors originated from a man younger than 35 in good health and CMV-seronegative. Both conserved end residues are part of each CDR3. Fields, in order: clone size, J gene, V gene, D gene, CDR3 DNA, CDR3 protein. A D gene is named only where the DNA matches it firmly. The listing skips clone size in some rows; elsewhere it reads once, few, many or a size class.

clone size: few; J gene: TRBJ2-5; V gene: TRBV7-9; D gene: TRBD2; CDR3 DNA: TGTGCCAGCATCCTTGTGGTGCGGGGGAAAGCGACCCAGTACTTC; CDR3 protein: CASILVVRGKATQYF
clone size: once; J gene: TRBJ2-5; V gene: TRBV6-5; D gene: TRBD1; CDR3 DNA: TGTGCCAGCAGTTTCATATTACAGGGGGCGCGTGAGCAGTACTTC; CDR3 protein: CASSFILQGAREQYF
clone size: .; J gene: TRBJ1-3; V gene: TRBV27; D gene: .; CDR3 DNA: TGTGCCAGCAGGTTTCTAGGGAGGAACGGAAACACCATATATTTT; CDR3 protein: CASRFLGRNGNTIYF
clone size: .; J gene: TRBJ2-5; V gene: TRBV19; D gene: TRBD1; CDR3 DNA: TGTGCCAGTTCGAGAGGGGGCAGTTGGGGAGAGACCCAGTACTTC; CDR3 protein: CASSRGGSWGETQYF
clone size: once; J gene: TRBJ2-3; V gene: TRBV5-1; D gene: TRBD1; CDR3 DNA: TGCGCCAGCAGCTTCGGGACAGGGGGCCCAGATACGCAGTATTTT; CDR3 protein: CASSFGTGGPDTQYF
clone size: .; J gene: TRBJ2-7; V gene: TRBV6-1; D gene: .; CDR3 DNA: TGTGCCAGCACGAGGGAGGTTGGGTGGCACGAGCAGTACTTC; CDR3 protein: CASTREVGWHEQYF
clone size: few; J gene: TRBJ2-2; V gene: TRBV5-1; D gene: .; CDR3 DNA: TGCGCCAGCAGCTTGACCGCTTCGGGCACCGGGGAGCTGTTTTTT; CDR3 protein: CASSLTASGTGELFF
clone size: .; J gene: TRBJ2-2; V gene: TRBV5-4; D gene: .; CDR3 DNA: TGTGCCAGCAGCCCCTCGGGCAGGGGCAACACCGGGGAGCTGTTTTTT; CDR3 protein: CASSPSGRGNTGELFF
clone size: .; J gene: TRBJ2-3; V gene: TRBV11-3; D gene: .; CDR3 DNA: TGTGCCAGCTCCATGCAGGGCGTCGCAGATACGCAGTATTTT; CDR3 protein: CASSMQGVADTQYF
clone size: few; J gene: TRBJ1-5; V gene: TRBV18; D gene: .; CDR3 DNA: TGTGCCAGCTCGGGGGGGTCCTCCAATCAGCCCCAGCATTTT; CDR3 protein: CASSGGSSNQPQHF
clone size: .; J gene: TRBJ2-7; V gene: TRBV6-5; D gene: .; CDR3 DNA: TGTGCCAGCAGTTACCTGCCTAGCGAGTCCTACGAGCAGTACTTC; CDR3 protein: CASSYLPSESYEQYF
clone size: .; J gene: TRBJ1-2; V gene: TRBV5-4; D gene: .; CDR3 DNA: TGTGCCAGCAGCTTGGGAGGGGAGGGAGGCTACACCTTC; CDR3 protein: CASSLGGEGGYTF
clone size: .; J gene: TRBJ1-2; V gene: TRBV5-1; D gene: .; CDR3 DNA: TGCGCCAGCAGCTTGGAGACAGCGGGCTATGGCTACACCTTC; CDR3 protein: CASSLETAGYGYTF
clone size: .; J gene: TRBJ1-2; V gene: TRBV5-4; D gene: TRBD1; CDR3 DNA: TGTGCCAGCAGCTTGGGACAGGGCTCCTGGGGCTACACCTTC; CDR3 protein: CASSLGQGSWGYTF
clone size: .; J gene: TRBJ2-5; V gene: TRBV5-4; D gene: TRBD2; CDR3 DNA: TGTGCCAGCAGCTCCACCCGGGAGGGCCAAGAGACCCAGTACTTC; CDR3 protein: CASSSTREGQETQYF
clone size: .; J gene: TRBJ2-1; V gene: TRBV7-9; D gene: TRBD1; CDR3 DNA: TGTGCCAGCAGCCCCGACAGGGGGCCCTACAATGAGCAGTTCTTC; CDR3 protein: CASSPDRGPYNEQFF
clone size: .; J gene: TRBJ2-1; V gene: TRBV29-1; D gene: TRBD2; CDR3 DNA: TGCAGCGTCGCGGGACTAGCGGGAGTTAGGTCCTACAATGAGCAGTTCTTC; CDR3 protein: CSVAGLAGVRSYNEQFF
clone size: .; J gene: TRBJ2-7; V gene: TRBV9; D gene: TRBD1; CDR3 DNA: TGTGCCAGCAGCGGAGGGGACAGACCCGGACTGGGGCAGTACTTC; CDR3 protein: CASSGGDRPGLGQYF
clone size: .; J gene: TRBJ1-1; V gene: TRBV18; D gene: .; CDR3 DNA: TGTGCCAGCCTGCAGGGGATGAACACTGAAGCTTTCTTT; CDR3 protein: CASLQGMNTEAFF
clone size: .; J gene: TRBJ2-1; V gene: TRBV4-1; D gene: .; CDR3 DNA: TGCGCCAGCAGCCAAGTCACGCGGGGAGGGCAGTTCTTC; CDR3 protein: CASSQVTRGGQFF
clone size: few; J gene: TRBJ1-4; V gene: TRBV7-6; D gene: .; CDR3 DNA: TGTGCCAGCAGCCCAAACGGGCCGGGAGCTCCTAATGAAAAACTGTTTTTT; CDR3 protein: CASSPNGPGAPNEKLFF
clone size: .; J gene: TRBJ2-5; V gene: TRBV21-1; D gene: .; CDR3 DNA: TGTGCCAGCAGCAGAAAATCAGGGGTAGGCGAGACCCAGTACTTC; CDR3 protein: CASSRKSGVGETQYF
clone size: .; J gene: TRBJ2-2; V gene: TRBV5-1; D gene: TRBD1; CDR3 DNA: TGCGCCAGCAGCTTGGGACAGGGGACCGGGGAGCTGTTTTTT; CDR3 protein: CASSLGQGTGELFF
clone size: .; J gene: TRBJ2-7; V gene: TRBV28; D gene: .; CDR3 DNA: TGTGCCAGCCGTCTCCCGGTGGGCTACGAGCAGTACTTC; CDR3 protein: CASRLPVGYEQYF
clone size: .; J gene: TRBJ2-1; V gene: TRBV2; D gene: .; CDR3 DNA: TGTGCCAGCAGTTTGGGCGGGACCTTCAACAATGAGCAGTTCTTC; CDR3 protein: CASSLGGTFNNEQFF
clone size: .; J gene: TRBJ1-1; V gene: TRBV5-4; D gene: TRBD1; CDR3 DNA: TGTGCCAGCAGCTGGACCCGGGACAGCACTGAAGCTTTCTTT; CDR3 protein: CASSWTRDSTEAFF
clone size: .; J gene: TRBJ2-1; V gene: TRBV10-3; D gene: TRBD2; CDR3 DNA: TGTGCCATCAGTGAGTCAGCGGGGGTCTACAATGAGCAGTTCTTC; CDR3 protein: CAISESAGVYNEQFF
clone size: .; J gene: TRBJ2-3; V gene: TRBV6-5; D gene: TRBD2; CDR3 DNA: TGTGCCAGCCGGACTAGCGAGTCAGATACGCAGTATTTT; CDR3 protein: CASRTSESDTQYF
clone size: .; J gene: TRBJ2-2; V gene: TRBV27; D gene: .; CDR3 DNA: TGTGCCAGCAGTTTGGGGGGAGGGGAGCTGTTTTTT; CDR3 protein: CASSLGGGELFF
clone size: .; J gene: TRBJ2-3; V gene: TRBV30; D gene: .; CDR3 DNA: TGTGCCTGGAGGTCCGCAGGTAGTACGCAGTATTTT; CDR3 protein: CAWRSAGSTQYF
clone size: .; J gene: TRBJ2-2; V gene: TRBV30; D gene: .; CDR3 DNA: TGTGCCTGGAGTGTAGGCAGCGACGCCGGGGAGCTGTTTTTT; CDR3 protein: CAWSVGSDAGELFF
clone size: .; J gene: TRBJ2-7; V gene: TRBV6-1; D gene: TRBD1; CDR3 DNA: TGTGCCAGCAGTGAAGTGGGACAGGGCTACGAGCAGTACTTC; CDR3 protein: CASSEVGQGYEQYF
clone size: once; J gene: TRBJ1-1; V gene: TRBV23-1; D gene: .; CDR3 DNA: TGCGCCAGCAGTCAAGTCTCTCGACTCACTGAAGCTTTCTTT; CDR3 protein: CASSQVSRLTEAFF
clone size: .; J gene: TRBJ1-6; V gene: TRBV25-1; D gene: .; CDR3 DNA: TGTGCCAGCAGTGAAGGGGGGGGCTCGGGTTCACCCCTCCACTTT; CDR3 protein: CASSEGGGSGSPLHF
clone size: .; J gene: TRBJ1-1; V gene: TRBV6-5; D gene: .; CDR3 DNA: TGTGCCAGCAGCTCGGAGGGGGGGACTGAAGCTTTCTTT; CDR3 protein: CASSSEGGTEAFF
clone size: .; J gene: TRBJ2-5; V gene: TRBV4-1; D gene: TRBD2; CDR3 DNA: TGCGCCAGCAGCCCCGGGGCAGGGAGGGAAGAGACCCAGTACTTC; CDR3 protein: CASSPGAGREETQYF
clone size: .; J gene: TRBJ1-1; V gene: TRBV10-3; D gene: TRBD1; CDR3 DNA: TGTGCCATCAGTTCCCAGGGGGGTGAAGCTTTCTTT; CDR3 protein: CAISSQGGEAFF
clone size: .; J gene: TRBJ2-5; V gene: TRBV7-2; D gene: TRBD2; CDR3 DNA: TGTGCCAGCAGCTCGCGCGGGGGGGGAGAGACCCAGTACTTC; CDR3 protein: CASSSRGGGETQYF
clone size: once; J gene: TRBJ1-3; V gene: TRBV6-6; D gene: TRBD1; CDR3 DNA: TGTGCCAGCAGTTACTCGACAGGGGCTGGAAACACCATATATTTT; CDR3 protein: CASSYSTGAGNTIYF
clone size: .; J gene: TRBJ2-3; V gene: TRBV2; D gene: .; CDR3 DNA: TGTGCCAGCAGGGAACCTGTGGGGCTAGGGAGCACAGATACGCAGTATTTT; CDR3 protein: CASREPVGLGSTDTQYF
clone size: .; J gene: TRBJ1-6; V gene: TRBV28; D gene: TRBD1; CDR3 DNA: TGTGCCAGCCACAAGAAGACAGGGTTTGGAGTTTCACCCCTCCACTTT; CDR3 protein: CASHKKTGFGVSPLHF
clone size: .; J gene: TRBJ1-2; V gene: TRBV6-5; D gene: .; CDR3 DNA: TGTGCCAGCAGTCGGGGGGATGGCTACACCTTC; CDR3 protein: CASSRGDGYTF
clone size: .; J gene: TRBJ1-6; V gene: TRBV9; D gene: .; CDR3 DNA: TGTGCCAGCAGCGTAGCGTCCACGGTGGTTTCACCCCTCCACTTT; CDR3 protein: CASSVASTVVSPLHF
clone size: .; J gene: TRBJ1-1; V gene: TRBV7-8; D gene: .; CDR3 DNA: TGTGCCAGCAGCTTAGCGCAGGTCGGGGGGACTGAAGCTTTCTTT; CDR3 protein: CASSLAQVGGTEAFF
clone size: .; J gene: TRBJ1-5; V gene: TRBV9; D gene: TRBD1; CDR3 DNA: TGTGCCAGCAGCGTAGGGGACAGGGTCAATCAGCCCCAGCATTTT; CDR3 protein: CASSVGDRVNQPQHF